This is a list of T cell receptor beta chains from one sample in a study of blood T cell repertoires in COVID-19. This table comes from immunoSEQ multiplex PCR, and its TCRdb copy is limited to in-frame clones, with some not included. The sample has some 270,000 clones, approximately 84% seen once. The sample was peripheral blood. All receptors come from a person aged 65-85 years with COVID-19, enrolled during active disease. The CDR3 runs from the conserved cysteine through the conserved F or W. Each record gives: clone size, J gene, D gene, V gene, CDR3 protein, CDR3 DNA. The D gene is left open where the match is weak. Clone size appears in some rows only: once, few, many, or a class for an expanded clone.

few TRBJ2-7 TRBD2 TRBV27 CASSLSTGTRLYEQYF TGTGCCAGCAGTTTATCGACCGGGACTAGGTTATACGAGCAGTACTTC
- TRBJ1-5 - TRBV28 CASSLLPGSQPQHF TGTGCCAGCAGTTTGTTACCCGGGTCTCAGCCCCAGCATTTT
- TRBJ2-1 - TRBV4-1 CASSQDSVGGEQFF TGCGCCAGCAGCCAAGACTCCGTAGGAGGTGAGCAGTTCTTC
- TRBJ1-2 TRBD1 TRBV15 CATSRDRQGLISDYGYTF TGTGCCACCAGCAGAGACAGACAGGGGTTGATCTCTGACTATGGCTACACCTTC
- TRBJ1-2 - TRBV27 CASSSPDYGYTF TGTGCCAGCAGTTCCCCTGACTATGGCTACACCTTC
- TRBJ1-3 - TRBV13 CASSPPAWESGNTIYF TGTGCCAGCAGCCCTCCCGCTTGGGAGTCTGGAAACACCATATATTTT
- TRBJ1-2 - TRBV2 CASSIGRGRYGYTF TGTGCCAGCAGCATAGGCAGGGGACGGTACGGCTACACCTTC
- TRBJ2-7 TRBD1 TRBV7-2 CASSTSGDRAEQYF TGTGCCAGCAGCACTAGTGGCGACAGGGCCGAGCAGTACTTC
- TRBJ2-7 - TRBV4-1 CASSQDRTYEQYF TGCGCCAGCAGCCAAGATCGAACTTACGAGCAGTACTTC
- TRBJ2-5 - TRBV7-2 CASSLGPQETQYF TGTGCCAGCAGCTTAGGGCCCCAAGAGACCCAGTACTTC
- TRBJ2-7 TRBD2 TRBV24-1 CATSDPGTSGATEQYF TGTGCCACCAGTGACCCTGGGACTAGTGGGGCCACCGAGCAGTACTTC
few TRBJ1-2 - TRBV2 CASSESGHRGYTF TGTGCCAGCAGTGAATCGGGACACCGAGGCTACACCTTC
- TRBJ2-3 TRBD2 TRBV29-1 CSVETSGDNTQYF TGCAGCGTTGAGACTAGCGGGGACAATACGCAGTATTTT
- TRBJ2-1 TRBD2 TRBV27 CASSSGLAAYNEQFF TGTGCCAGCAGCTCGGGACTAGCGGCGTACAATGAGCAGTTCTTC
once TRBJ1-1 - TRBV3-1/TRBV3-2 CASSSKPPGDTEAFF TGTGCCAGCAGCTCTAAACCTCCGGGGGACACTGAAGCTTTCTTT
- TRBJ2-1 TRBD2 TRBV28 CARSSGRAPPDGEQFF TGTGCCAGGTCTAGCGGGAGGGCCCCCCCCGACGGTGAGCAGTTCTTC
- TRBJ2-7 - TRBV7-9 CASGRLVYEQYF TGTGCCAGTGGACGACTAGTTTACGAGCAGTACTTC
- TRBJ1-1 TRBD1 TRBV6-1 CASSEAGGTRNTEAFF TGTGCCAGCAGTGAAGCAGGGGGCACGCGAAACACTGAAGCTTTCTTT
- TRBJ1-3 - TRBV28 CASNGHSGHPKIYF TGTGCCAGCAACGGACACTCGGGACACCCGAAAATATATTTT
- TRBJ2-1 TRBD1 TRBV3-1/TRBV3-2 CASSRDRGRGGYNEQFF TGTGCCAGCAGCCGGGACAGGGGGCGAGGGGGATACAATGAGCAGTTCTTC
- TRBJ1-5 TRBD1 TRBV12-3/TRBV12-4 CASRGGGNQPQHF TGTGCCAGCAGAGGGGGCGGCAATCAGCCCCAGCATTTT
- TRBJ1-1 TRBD1 TRBV6-6 CASREWDREDTEAFF TGTGCCAGCAGGGAATGGGACAGGGAAGACACTGAAGCTTTCTTT
- TRBJ1-1 TRBD1 TRBV6-1 CASSDLDRTNEAFF TGTGCCAGCAGTGACCTGGACAGGACGAATGAAGCTTTCTTT
- TRBJ1-4 TRBD1 TRBV15 CATSSGGQDNEKLFF TGTGCCACCAGCAGTGGGGGACAGGACAATGAAAAACTGTTTTTT
- TRBJ2-3 - TRBV5-1 CASSLGVAASPISTDTQYF TGCGCCAGCAGCTTGGGAGTAGCGGCAAGCCCAATAAGCACAGATACGCAGTATTTT
few TRBJ1-2 - TRBV28 CASSQSQRSVAF TGTGCCAGCAGTCAATCTCAGCGCTCGGTCGCCTTC
- TRBJ2-7 TRBD1 TRBV6-5 CATTRDRGPYEQYF TGTGCCACCACCCGGGACAGAGGACCCTACGAGCAGTACTTC
- TRBJ1-2 TRBD1 TRBV7-2 CASSSRRGQAPRGYTF TGTGCCAGCAGCTCACGCAGGGGACAGGCTCCGAGGGGCTACACCTTC
- TRBJ2-3 - TRBV29-1 CSVFALTDTQYF TGCAGCGTTTTCGCGCTGACAGATACGCAGTATTTT
once TRBJ2-7 TRBD2 TRBV2 CATKTSVGSYEQYF TGTGCCACCAAAACTAGCGTGGGCTCCTACGAGCAGTACTTC
few TRBJ1-3 - TRBV5-1 CASSLAGGSGNTIYF TGCGCCAGCAGCTTGGCCGGCGGCTCTGGAAACACCATATATTTT
- TRBJ2-4 TRBD2 TRBV10-1 CASSEGRSDSGRAVAKNIQYF TGCGCCAGCAGTGAAGGGAGGTCGGACAGCGGGAGGGCCGTAGCCAAAAACATTCAGTACTTC
- TRBJ1-4 - TRBV7-2 CASSLRGFSATNEKLFF TGTGCCAGCAGCTTAAGGGGATTCAGCGCAACTAATGAAAAACTGTTTTTT